This entry is about one TCR beta chain. Its binding antigen is unknown. Per-base qualities were not stored, and no clone one base away is much larger. The immunoSEQ Assay, a bias-controlled multiplex PCR, was used to amplify TCRbeta CDR3 regions from genomic DNA. The original methods were these. The number of nucleated cells in each sample was estimated by amplification of reference gene primers within the assay. To quantify the absolute abundance of each unique TCRbeta CDR3 rearrangement, sequence reads were collapsed and filtered. For each sample, productive Simpson clonality was calculated by taking the square root of Simpson's diversity index across productive rearrangements. TCRdb mirrors the immuneACCESS table, restricted to in-frame sequences. Some clones are absent from its copies; in checked studies, under half trace to an unresolved V gene, and the reason for the others is unknown. V, J and clone size reflect that table, while D and trimming were determined from the DNA. Present in this sample are approximately 100,000 clones, about 90% of which were seen just once. 4.2% of the sample belongs to the ten largest clones.

One collaborating source in Seattle enrolled patients while the patients were actively infected and followed the patients over time throughout the course of disease. The collaborating institutions used their own protocols to collect whole blood in K2EDTA tubes. For TCRbeta analysis, collaborator samples were shipped as frozen whole blood, as isolated PBMCs, or as DNA extracted from either sample type. The data were obtained in a study of blood T cell repertoires in COVID-19 (dated by TCRdb to the early 2020s). Looking at the study overall: Samples covering the acute and convalescent phases of COVID-19 were provided by collaborators in the United States, Italy and Spain. The material from the prospective study consisted of cDNA or gDNA derived from T cells, B-cell-depleted T cells, or PBMCs. Subjects who had been exposed to COVID-19, were actively infected with it, or had recovered from it provided the deeply sampled blood TCRbeta repertoires that made up the dataset. The repertoires were released in a freely available public database intended as a resource for research on the immune response to SARS-CoV-2. Samples came from the ongoing ImmuneRACE study (first 160 participants) plus 1,254 subjects from 6 global collaborators. A de-identified subject ID, COVID-19 status, age in years and sex were almost always included in the sample metadata. Where available, HLA class I and class II types were obtained from metadata supplied by the sample provider rather than from assay-based typing.

Trimming takes 6 bases off V and 4 bases off J; junction bases not matched to a gene: 7. The germline V gene yields SNHLY for CDR1 and FYNNEI for CDR2. Its CDR3 holds 16 amino acids, cysteine through phenylalanine. Left in the record is the CDR3 DNA by itself, 48 bases read in frame from the first base. What the work shows at the level of the full study, not this receptor alone: Clinical and demographic metadata were provided uncurated, with the amount varying by source and participant.

Sequencing was performed on peripheral blood. The sequence derives from a human donor with COVID-19, enrolled during active disease. The donor label of this sample is uncertain. The rearrangement combines TRBV2 with TRBJ2-2, and TRBD1 matches 11 of the central bases. This receptor carries the CDR3 CASRGGTGGRTGELFF. The DNA sequence is given as TGTGCCAGCAGAGGCGGGACAGGGGGACGCACCGGGGAGCTGTTTTTT.